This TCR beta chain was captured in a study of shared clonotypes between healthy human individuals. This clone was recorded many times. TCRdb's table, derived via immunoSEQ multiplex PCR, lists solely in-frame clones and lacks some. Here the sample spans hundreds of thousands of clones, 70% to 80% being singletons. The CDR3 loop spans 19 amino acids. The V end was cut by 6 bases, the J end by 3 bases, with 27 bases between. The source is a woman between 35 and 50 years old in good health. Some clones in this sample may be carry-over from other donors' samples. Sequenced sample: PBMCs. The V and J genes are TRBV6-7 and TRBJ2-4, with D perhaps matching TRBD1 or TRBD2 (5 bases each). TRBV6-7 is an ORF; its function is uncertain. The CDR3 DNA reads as TGTGCCAGCAGCCCCCGGGCTGAGGGGCTGTTAAAAGACAAAAACATTCAGTACTTC. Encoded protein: CASSPRAEGLLKDKNIQYF.